Below, one TCR beta chain is given with its context. Its antigen is unidentified. The sample comes from a study of fetal regulatory T cell absence and autoimmunity. Overall study context: IPEX patients had exocrine pancreas autoimmunity without clinical diabetes.

The assay was run at survey level. Method: immunoSEQ multiplex PCR; TCRdb's copy keeps in-frame clones and lacks some. The data hold approximately 46,000 clones, with about 86% observed a single time. Between the trimmed V and J ends, which lost 3 bases and 14 bases, there was a span of 23 bases. CDR3 length: 15 amino acids. Germline CDR1 reads SGHDN; CDR2 reads FVKESK. Findings and limits, study-wide: Some top pancreas TCR clones were over 80-fold enriched versus cord blood.

Sequenced input: cord blood. The sequence derives from a newborn boy with IPEX syndrome. This rearrangement joins TRBV14 to TRBJ2-1; D is perhaps TRBD1 or TRBD2 (6 bases each). The CDR3 here is CASSQGYGGPSPEFF. The DNA of the CDR3 is TGTGCCAGCAGCCAGGGGTACGGGGGCCCAAGTCCGGAGTTCTTC.